The next 22 T cell receptor beta chains were all read from a single sample in a study of blood T cell repertoires in COVID-19. The assay was immunoSEQ multiplex PCR, and TCRdb's table has in-frame clones only and misses some. The repertoire holds some 320,000 clones, with roughly nine tenths as singletons. Sequenced input: PBMCs or T cells enriched from blood (not recorded which). Every receptor here comes from a man aged 60 to 75 who had recovered from COVID-19.

V and J are TRBV12-3 or TRBV12-4 and TRBJ2-7, with a tentative D call TRBD2 (6 bases). The CDR3 length is 11 residues. V lost 6 bases and J lost 4, with 7 bases in between. This chain's CDR3 is CASSGLYEQYF. The CDR3, as DNA: TGTGCCAGCAGCGGACTATACGAGCAGTACTTC.

The chain carries TRBV28 and TRBJ1-5; the D is unclear. The V gene's germline CDR1 is MDHEN and CDR2 SYDVKM. This CDR3 has 14 amino acids. Trimming removed 3 bases at V and 7 bases at J, with 13 bases between. The CDR3 is CASSFRGVWQPQHF. CDR3 bases: TGTGCCAGCAGTTTTCGGGGAGTGTGGCAGCCCCAGCATTTT. The full variable domain, its missing parts supplied by reference TRBV28 and TRBJ1-5, is DVKVTQSSRYLVKRTGEKVFLECVQDMDHENMFWYRQDPGLGLRLIYFSYDVKMKEKGDIPEGYSVSREKKERFSLILESASTNQTSMYLCASSFRGVWQPQHFGDGTRLSIL.

The rearrangement joins TRBV19 to TRBJ1-5, with a tentative D call TRBD1 (6 bases). Germline V gene sequence: CDR1 LNHDA, CDR2 SQIVND (reference sequence). The CDR3 is 13 amino acids. The V end was cut by 3 bases, the J end by 6 bases, with 9 bases between. CDR3 nucleotide sequence: TGTGCCAGTAGTATCTCAGGGGCTCAGCCCCAGCATTTT. Translated, it gives CASSISGAQPQHF.

This clone showed up just once. The J gene is TRBJ1-1, the V gene TRBV7-6, with D perhaps matching TRBD1 (5 bases). This CDR3 is 16 amino acids long. Trimming shortened V by 1 base and J by 7 bases, and 19 bases separated the two germline ends. Germline V gives CDR1 SGHVS, CDR2 FNYEAQ. In DNA, the CDR3 is TGTGCCAGCAGCTTAGGGGCGGCAGGGAGGTCGGTTGAAGCTTTCTTT. Encoded protein: CASSLGAAGRSVEAFF.

The chain is built from TRBV7-3 and TRBJ2-7; 7 bases are a match to TRBD2. The J segment lost 6 bases and the V segment lost 3 bases, leaving 8 bases of the junction unmatched. This CDR3 contains 14 residues. CDR1 is SGHTA and CDR2 is FQGTGA in the germline V gene. CDR3 DNA: TGTGCCAGCAGCTTGGGAGGGACCTCTAGCGAGCAGTACTTC. Amino acid sequence: CASSLGGTSSEQYF.

The rearrangement joins TRBV2 to TRBJ1-1, with D perhaps TRBD1 (6 bases). CDR3 length: 14 amino acids. V lost 6 bases and J 12 bases, leaving 23 bases between the germline ends. Germline assignment: CDR1 SNHLY and CDR2 FYNNEI. CDR3 nucleotide sequence: TGTGCCAGCAGCACCGCGGGGGCCGCATTTCAAACTTTCTTT. Its protein is CASSTAGAAFQTFF.

This chain connects TRBV7-9 to TRBJ1-2; D call uncertain. The V gene lost 4 bases and the J gene lost 5 bases, with 8 bases spanning the gap. The length of the CDR3 is 12 residues. Germline CDR1 SEHNR, CDR2 FQNEAQ (reference sequence). The CDR3 DNA sequence: TGTGCCAGCAGCTCCGGAGGATATGGCTACACCTTC. Translation gives CASSSGGYGYTF.

The chain links TRBV7-3 to TRBJ2-7; the D gene is possibly TRBD1 (5 bases). Germline loops: CDR1 SGHTA, CDR2 FQGTGA. The CDR3 is made up of 13 amino acids. Trimming removed 3 bases at V and 5 bases at J, with 11 bases between. Here the CDR3 reads CASSFGQGNEQYF. The CDR3 nucleotides read TGTGCCAGCAGCTTCGGGCAGGGTAACGAGCAGTACTTC.

The gene calls are TRBV7-8 and TRBJ2-2; D is perhaps TRBD1 (6 bases). The CDR3 length is 17 residues. V lost 5 bases to trimming and J lost 0 bases, with 16 bases between them. The germline gives CDR1 SGHVS, CDR2 FQNEAQ. CDR3 residues: CASSNSGTLANTGELFF. CDR3 sequence (DNA): TGTGCCAGCAGCAACTCCGGGACACTGGCGAACACCGGGGAGCTGTTTTTT.

This rearrangement joins TRBV12-5 to TRBJ1-3; D perhaps matches TRBD1 (6 bases). The V gene lost 7 bases and the J gene lost 1 base, with 26 bases spanning the gap. From germline, CDR1 is LGHNT and CDR2 FRNRAP. This CDR3 is 19 amino acids long. The CDR3 sequence is CASDSHDRLWGYSGNTIYF. The CDR3 coding sequence is TGTGCTAGTGACTCCCATGACAGGCTCTGGGGGTATTCTGGAAACACCATATATTTT.

The rearrangement links TRBV9 to TRBJ2-1, with TRBD2 identical over 9 bases. The CDR3 is 16 amino acids. The junction had 5 bases not matched to a gene; V was cut back by 0 bases and J by 4 bases. The germline V gene encodes CDR1 SGDLS and CDR2 YYNGEE. CDR3 sequence (DNA): TGTGCCAGCAGCGTAGATGGCGCGGGGGGGTACAATGAGCAGTTCTTC. It encodes CASSVDGAGGYNEQFF.

The gene calls are TRBV9 and TRBJ1-6; 12 bases line up with TRBD1. J gave up 9 bases and V 2 bases, and 3 bases lay outside the gene matches. CDR3 size: 15 residues. Germline-derived CDR1 and CDR2 are SGDLS and YYNGEE. DNA for the CDR3: TGTGCCAGCAGCGTCCGGGACAGGGGGCTTTCACCCCTCCACTTT. Protein sequence: CASSVRDRGLSPLHF. Full variable domain (outside the CDR3, taken from reference TRBV9 and TRBJ1-6): DSGVTQTPKHLITATGQRVTLRCSPRSGDLSVYWYQQSLDQGLQFLIQYYNGEERAKGNILERFSAQQFPDLHSELNLSSLELGDSALYFCASSVRDRGLSPLHFGNGTRLTVT.

The rearrangement uses TRBV29-1 and TRBJ1-1, with D perhaps matching TRBD1 (6 bases). Trimming removed 6 bases from V and 1 base from J, with 18 bases in between. Germline assignment: CDR1 SQVTM and CDR2 ANQGSEA. This CDR3 spans 15 amino acids. The CDR3 bases are TGCAGCGTGGACAGACAGGACGCCCCGAACACTGAAGCTTTCTTT. Encoded protein: CSVDRQDAPNTEAFF.

This clone was detected only a few times. The CDR3 DNA follows: TGCGCCAGCAGCCCGACAGCAACTAATGAAAAACTGTTTTTT. Translation: CASSPTATNEKLFF. V usage is TRBV5-1 and J usage is TRBJ1-4; a weak D match, TRBD1 (5 bases). CDR3 size: 14 residues. V was pared by 4 bases and J by 0 bases, with 7 bases between. Germline loops: CDR1 SGHRS, CDR2 YFSETQ.

The CDR3 loop reads CASKAGGGWGTDTQYF. The CDR3 coding sequence is TGTGCCAGCAAGGCCGGCGGGGGATGGGGCACAGATACGCAGTATTTT. The chain links TRBV5-5 to TRBJ2-3; 7 bases match TRBD2. Per germline, CDR1 SGHKS and CDR2 YYEKEE (reference sequence). The CDR3 extends over 16 amino acids. After removal of 6 bases from V and 1 base from J, the junction contained 11 bases not matched to a gene.

This chain connects TRBV2 to TRBJ1-4, with D hard to call. CDR1 is SNHLY and CDR2 is FYNNEI in the germline V gene. This CDR3 region has 16 residues. The germline V and J ends were trimmed by 0 bases and 2 bases, with 10 bases remaining between them. CDR3 coding DNA: TGTGCCAGCAGTGAAGCGCGTGTGTATACTAATGAAAAACTGTTTTTT. Translating gives CASSEARVYTNEKLFF.

The V call is TRBV18, the J call TRBJ1-4, with D possibly being TRBD1 (5 bases). V gave up 1 base and J gave up 3 bases, with 15 bases separating them. The CDR3 runs to 17 residues. Germline loops: CDR1 KGHSH, CDR2 LQKENI. The CDR3 loop reads CASSPRQAGSPNEKLFF. The CDR3 coding sequence is TGTGCCAGCTCACCACGGCAAGCAGGGTCGCCTAATGAAAAACTGTTTTTT. The full variable domain, its missing parts supplied by reference TRBV18 and TRBJ1-4, is NAGVMQNPRHLVRRRGQEARLRCSPMKGHSHVYWYRQLPEEGLKFMVYLQKENIIDESGMPKERFSAEFPKEGPSILRIQQVVRGDSAAYFCASSPRQAGSPNEKLFFGSGTQLSVL.

The chain uses TRBV11-3 and TRBJ1-3; no clear D gene. The V gene lost 3 bases and the J gene lost 2 bases, with 14 bases spanning the gap. Per germline, CDR1 SGHNT and CDR2 YENEEA. The CDR3 contains 16 residues. CDR3 in amino acids: CASSFSSSFPGNTIYF. The CDR3 DNA reads TGTGCCAGCAGCTTCTCCTCGAGCTTCCCTGGAAACACCATATATTTT.

The V call is TRBV7-8, the J call TRBJ2-3, with 9 bases aligning to TRBD1. This CDR3 region has 17 residues. The junction had 6 bases not matched to a gene; V was cut back by 1 base and J by 1 base. Per the germline V gene, CDR1 is SGHVS and CDR2 is FQNEAQ. CDR3: CASSLGIRTGGTDTQYF. The CDR3 region has the DNA TGTGCCAGCAGCTTAGGAATACGGACAGGGGGCACAGATACGCAGTATTTT.

The chain uses TRBV7-2 and TRBJ2-7, with 8 bases aligning to TRBD1. Germline V gene lookup returns CDR1 SGHTA and CDR2 FQGNSA. The CDR3 consists of 16 residues. The trim removed 6 bases at V and 1 base at J, leaving 11 bases unmatched. This CDR3 reads CASSTTGTGASYEQYF. As DNA, the CDR3 is TGTGCCAGCAGTACAACCGGGACAGGAGCTTCCTACGAGCAGTACTTC.

The chain couples TRBV5-6 to TRBJ1-1; a weak D match, TRBD1 (5 bases). From germline, CDR1 is SGHDT and CDR2 YYEEEE. The germline V and J ends were trimmed by 0 bases and 9 bases, with 18 bases remaining between them. The CDR3 totals 15 residues. In DNA form, the CDR3 reads TGTGCCAGCAGCTTGGGACGGGGGAGCGGGGCGCAAGCTTTCTTT. Its protein product is CASSLGRGSGAQAFF.

The rearrangement uses TRBV6-5 and TRBJ1-6, with 7 bases aligning to TRBD1. The germline V gene encodes CDR1 MNHEY and CDR2 SVGAGI. V was clipped by 6 bases and J by 8 bases; unmatched bases: 10. The CDR3 contains 15 residues. The CDR3 DNA follows: TGTGCCAGCAGCGTCGACAGGGAGTGGGATTCACCCCTCCACTTT. Encoded protein: CASSVDREWDSPLHF.